A selection of T cell receptor beta chains follows, all from one sample in a study of graft-versus-host responses after intestinal transplantation. The antigens these receptors bind are not known. Assay: immunoSEQ multiplex PCR; the TCRdb copy retains only in-frame clones and omits some. The profile shows about 100,000 clones, 87% of them singletons. The sample here was unstimulated CD4+ T cells sorted from spleen or lymph node cells, taken before transplant. Receptor source: a human donor who was the organ donor for an intestinal transplant. CDR3s include the opening cysteine and the closing phenylalanine or tryptophan. A D gene is named only where the DNA matches it firmly. Clone size is not always given. Where it is, it says once, few, many or a class for expanded clones.

d_gene: TRBD2; j_gene: TRBJ2-1; abundance: once; v_gene: TRBV27; CDR3nt: TGTGCCAGCAGCCCCGGACGGACTAGCGGGAGGTCCTACAATGAGCAGTTCTTC; CDR3aa: CASSPGRTSGRSYNEQFF
d_gene: .; j_gene: TRBJ1-1; abundance: .; v_gene: TRBV7-9; CDR3nt: TGTGCCAGCAGCTTAAAGTGGGGGCTCCCGAACACTGAAGCTTTCTTT; CDR3aa: CASSLKWGLPNTEAFF
d_gene: .; j_gene: TRBJ2-7; abundance: .; v_gene: TRBV30; CDR3nt: TGTGCCTGGAGTGCCAACTACGAGCAGTACTTC; CDR3aa: CAWSANYEQYF
d_gene: TRBD1; j_gene: TRBJ1-1; abundance: .; v_gene: TRBV19; CDR3nt: TGTGCCAGTAGGATGACAGGGAGAAACACTGAAGCTTTCTTT; CDR3aa: CASRMTGRNTEAFF
d_gene: TRBD1; j_gene: TRBJ1-4; abundance: .; v_gene: TRBV7-9; CDR3nt: TGTGCCAGCAGCCCGACAGGGGCTAATGAAAAACTGTTTTTT; CDR3aa: CASSPTGANEKLFF
d_gene: TRBD1; j_gene: TRBJ1-1; abundance: few; v_gene: TRBV10-1; CDR3nt: TGCGCCAGCAGAGGACAGGGCACTGAAGCTTTCTTT; CDR3aa: CASRGQGTEAFF
d_gene: .; j_gene: TRBJ2-3; abundance: .; v_gene: TRBV5-5; CDR3nt: TGTGCCAGCAGCTTGGTTCGCGGAAGCACAGATACGCAGTATTTT; CDR3aa: CASSLVRGSTDTQYF
d_gene: TRBD1; j_gene: TRBJ1-3; abundance: .; v_gene: TRBV6-6; CDR3nt: TGTGCCAGCAGCCGACAGGGATCGGGCGGAAACACCATATATTTT; CDR3aa: CASSRQGSGGNTIYF
d_gene: .; j_gene: TRBJ2-7; abundance: .; v_gene: TRBV5-1; CDR3nt: TGCGCCAGCAGCACCGGGGGCCAGGGGCTCCACGAGCAGTACTTC; CDR3aa: CASSTGGQGLHEQYF
d_gene: TRBD2; j_gene: TRBJ2-3; abundance: .; v_gene: TRBV5-1; CDR3nt: TGCGCCAGCAGCTTCCAGGGCGGGAGTAGAACAGATACGCAGTATTTT; CDR3aa: CASSFQGGSRTDTQYF
d_gene: TRBD2; j_gene: TRBJ2-3; abundance: .; v_gene: TRBV9; CDR3nt: TGTGCCAGCAGCGCCGTAGCGGGAGGGCCCACAGATACGCAGTATTTT; CDR3aa: CASSAVAGGPTDTQYF
d_gene: .; j_gene: TRBJ1-5; abundance: .; v_gene: TRBV29-1; CDR3nt: TGCAGCGTTGAAGATCGGGGGCGCCAGCCCCAGCATTTT; CDR3aa: CSVEDRGRQPQHF
d_gene: .; j_gene: TRBJ1-1; abundance: .; v_gene: TRBV14; CDR3nt: TGTGCCAGCAGCCAAGGGACAGCTTTCTTT; CDR3aa: CASSQGTAFF
d_gene: .; j_gene: TRBJ1-1; abundance: .; v_gene: TRBV5-8; CDR3nt: TGTGCCAGCAGCCCCCTCTGGGTGGACAAGAACACTGAAGCTTTCTTT; CDR3aa: CASSPLWVDKNTEAFF
d_gene: TRBD2; j_gene: TRBJ2-7; abundance: .; v_gene: TRBV15; CDR3nt: TGTGCCACCAGCAGAGAAACTAGCGGCTACGAGCAGTACTTC; CDR3aa: CATSRETSGYEQYF
d_gene: .; j_gene: TRBJ2-1; abundance: .; v_gene: TRBV7-9; CDR3nt: TGTGCCAGCAGCTTGGAGACCTTACCTGGGAATGAGCAGTTCTTC; CDR3aa: CASSLETLPGNEQFF
d_gene: TRBD1; j_gene: TRBJ1-2; abundance: .; v_gene: TRBV5-1; CDR3nt: TGCGCCAGCAGCTTACCGGGACAGGGGGTGGGGCTTTATGGCTACACCTTC; CDR3aa: CASSLPGQGVGLYGYTF
d_gene: .; j_gene: TRBJ2-1; abundance: few; v_gene: TRBV6-1; CDR3nt: TGTGCCAGCAGTGAAACCCCCTATGAGCAGTTCTTC; CDR3aa: CASSETPYEQFF
d_gene: .; j_gene: TRBJ1-1; abundance: few; v_gene: TRBV5-4; CDR3nt: TGTGCCAGCAGCTTGGGGAGGGGACAAGTGAACACTGAAGCTTTCTTT; CDR3aa: CASSLGRGQVNTEAFF
d_gene: TRBD2; j_gene: TRBJ2-7; abundance: .; v_gene: TRBV9; CDR3nt: TGTGCCAGCAGCGTAGGGGCGGGAGCAACCATCTACGAGCAGTACTTC; CDR3aa: CASSVGAGATIYEQYF
d_gene: .; j_gene: TRBJ1-2; abundance: few; v_gene: TRBV6-1; CDR3nt: TGTGCCAGCAGTGGCCTGGCGGGGTATGGCTACACCTTC; CDR3aa: CASSGLAGYGYTF
d_gene: TRBD1; j_gene: TRBJ1-2; abundance: .; v_gene: TRBV28; CDR3nt: TGTGCCAGCTGGGGGACAGGGCCTAACTATGGCTACACCTTC; CDR3aa: CASWGTGPNYGYTF
d_gene: .; j_gene: TRBJ2-6; abundance: .; v_gene: TRBV7-3; CDR3nt: TGTGCCAGCAGCCAAGTCCTAGGGGCCAACGTCCTGACTTTC; CDR3aa: CASSQVLGANVLTF
d_gene: .; j_gene: TRBJ1-2; abundance: .; v_gene: TRBV11-2; CDR3nt: TGTGCCAGCAGCTTAGATCTGAGTGGCTACACCTTC; CDR3aa: CASSLDLSGYTF
d_gene: .; j_gene: TRBJ2-3; abundance: .; v_gene: TRBV19; CDR3nt: TGTGCCAGTAGCCGACCGACCACAGATACGCAGTATTTT; CDR3aa: CASSRPTTDTQYF
d_gene: .; j_gene: TRBJ1-5; abundance: .; v_gene: TRBV5-1; CDR3nt: TGCGCCAGCAGCTTGGCCGGTGATCAGCCCCAGCATTTT; CDR3aa: CASSLAGDQPQHF
d_gene: TRBD1; j_gene: TRBJ1-6; abundance: .; v_gene: TRBV19; CDR3nt: TGTGCCAGTAGTAGAGTCCGGGACAGGGGCACACCCCTCCACTTT; CDR3aa: CASSRVRDRGTPLHF
d_gene: .; j_gene: TRBJ2-1; abundance: .; v_gene: TRBV14; CDR3nt: TGTGCCAGCAGCCCTCGGGGCCGACGTCGGAATGAGCAGTTCTTC; CDR3aa: CASSPRGRRRNEQFF
d_gene: .; j_gene: TRBJ2-5; abundance: .; v_gene: TRBV6-5; CDR3nt: TGTGCCAGCAGTTTAGGAGGACCCAAGCTTACCCAGTACTTC; CDR3aa: CASSLGGPKLTQYF
d_gene: .; j_gene: TRBJ2-3; abundance: once; v_gene: TRBV11-2; CDR3nt: TGTGCCAGCAGCCTAAAGGGTACGCAGTATTTT; CDR3aa: CASSLKGTQYF
d_gene: .; j_gene: TRBJ1-1; abundance: .; v_gene: TRBV27; CDR3nt: TGTGCCAGCAGTTCCTTCGGGCTACCGGGCACTGAAGCTTTCTTT; CDR3aa: CASSSFGLPGTEAFF
d_gene: .; j_gene: TRBJ1-3; abundance: .; v_gene: TRBV5-1; CDR3nt: TGCGCCAGCAGGGCACAACCCTCTGGAAACACCATATATTTT; CDR3aa: CASRAQPSGNTIYF
d_gene: TRBD2; j_gene: TRBJ2-5; abundance: few; v_gene: TRBV6-1; CDR3nt: TGTGCCAGCAGGGGCGGGGGTCAGAAGACCCAGTACTTC; CDR3aa: CASRGGGQKTQYF
d_gene: .; j_gene: TRBJ2-7; abundance: .; v_gene: TRBV11-3; CDR3nt: TGTGCCAGCAGCTTAAGCGCGGCAGGCTGGGAATACGAGCAGTACTTC; CDR3aa: CASSLSAAGWEYEQYF
d_gene: TRBD1; j_gene: TRBJ2-1; abundance: once; v_gene: TRBV27; CDR3nt: TGTGCCAGCAGTGTTACAGGGGTGGGGATAAATGAGCAGTTCTTC; CDR3aa: CASSVTGVGINEQFF
d_gene: .; j_gene: TRBJ2-1; abundance: .; v_gene: TRBV21-1; CDR3nt: TGTGCCAGCAGCAAATTCCGCGGGAGAACTTACAATGAGCAGTTCTTC; CDR3aa: CASSKFRGRTYNEQFF
d_gene: .; j_gene: TRBJ1-3; abundance: .; v_gene: TRBV11-2; CDR3nt: TGTGCCAGCAGCTTTGGGGGCAGGGGCTTATCTGGAAACACCATATATTTT; CDR3aa: CASSFGGRGLSGNTIYF
d_gene: .; j_gene: TRBJ1-1; abundance: once; v_gene: TRBV10-1; CDR3nt: TGCGCCAGCAGTGCCCGTCTCCAGGGAGACGCTTTCTTT; CDR3aa: CASSARLQGDAFF
d_gene: .; j_gene: TRBJ2-4; abundance: once; v_gene: TRBV6-1; CDR3nt: TGTGCCAGCAGTGAACGGGGAGCAGCAAAAAACATTCAGTACTTC; CDR3aa: CASSERGAAKNIQYF
d_gene: .; j_gene: TRBJ2-7; abundance: .; v_gene: TRBV5-6; CDR3nt: TGTGCCAGCAGCTTGTCGGGAGAGCAGTACTTC; CDR3aa: CASSLSGEQYF
d_gene: .; j_gene: TRBJ1-6; abundance: .; v_gene: TRBV4-1; CDR3nt: TGCGCCAGCAGCCAAGGCGCTCCGAGCTCCTATAATTCACCCCTCCACTTT; CDR3aa: CASSQGAPSSYNSPLHF
d_gene: .; j_gene: TRBJ1-6; abundance: .; v_gene: TRBV5-6; CDR3nt: TGTGCCAGCAGCTTGGGGGGCTATAATTCACCCCTCCACTTT; CDR3aa: CASSLGGYNSPLHF
d_gene: .; j_gene: TRBJ2-4; abundance: .; v_gene: TRBV6-5; CDR3nt: TGTGCCAGCAGTTCGGGACCAAGCATTCAGTACTTC; CDR3aa: CASSSGPSIQYF
d_gene: .; j_gene: TRBJ1-1; abundance: few; v_gene: TRBV18; CDR3nt: TGTGCCAGCTCACCACGAACAGGGAGGAACACTGAAGCTTTCTTT; CDR3aa: CASSPRTGRNTEAFF
d_gene: TRBD2; j_gene: TRBJ2-5; abundance: .; v_gene: TRBV7-3; CDR3nt: TGTGCCAGCAGCCCCACCGGGAGGGTATTAGGGACCCAGTACTTC; CDR3aa: CASSPTGRVLGTQYF
d_gene: .; j_gene: TRBJ2-5; abundance: .; v_gene: TRBV15; CDR3nt: TGTGCCACCAGCAGAGATAGGGGCTGGGAGACCCAGTACTTC; CDR3aa: CATSRDRGWETQYF
d_gene: .; j_gene: TRBJ1-6; abundance: .; v_gene: TRBV6-5; CDR3nt: TGTGCCAGCAGGATAGATTTGGTTCCCAATTCACCCCTCCACTTT; CDR3aa: CASRIDLVPNSPLHF
d_gene: .; j_gene: TRBJ2-3; abundance: .; v_gene: TRBV6-6; CDR3nt: TGTGCCAGCAGTTACCCAGGGGCAGATACGCAGTATTTT; CDR3aa: CASSYPGADTQYF
d_gene: .; j_gene: TRBJ2-3; abundance: .; v_gene: TRBV21-1; CDR3nt: TGTGCCAGCAGTGAGCATATGGCTACAGTCATGCAAGATACGCAGTATTTT; CDR3aa: CASSEHMATVMQDTQYF
d_gene: TRBD2; j_gene: TRBJ2-5; abundance: .; v_gene: TRBV5-5; CDR3nt: TGTGCCAAAACACTCCCGGGGGGGCTTGGAGGAGAGACCCAGTACTTC; CDR3aa: CAKTLPGGLGGETQYF
d_gene: TRBD2; j_gene: TRBJ2-7; abundance: .; v_gene: TRBV2; CDR3nt: TGTGCCAGCAGACCGGGACTAGGGGCTTACGAGCAGTACTTC; CDR3aa: CASRPGLGAYEQYF
d_gene: TRBD2; j_gene: TRBJ2-1; abundance: .; v_gene: TRBV11-2; CDR3nt: TGTGCCAGCAGCCCCTCGCGGGAGAGCTCCTACAATGAGCAGTTCTTC; CDR3aa: CASSPSRESSYNEQFF
d_gene: TRBD2; j_gene: TRBJ2-7; abundance: .; v_gene: TRBV27; CDR3nt: TGTGCCAGCAGTAAACCGGGACTAGCAGACGAGCAGTACTTC; CDR3aa: CASSKPGLADEQYF
d_gene: .; j_gene: TRBJ1-5; abundance: few; v_gene: TRBV11-3; CDR3nt: TGTGCCAGCAGCTTAGGGGGGCACAATCAGCCCCAGCATTTT; CDR3aa: CASSLGGHNQPQHF
d_gene: TRBD1; j_gene: TRBJ1-6; abundance: .; v_gene: TRBV2; CDR3nt: TGTGCCAGCAGTACCGGGACAGCGCGTTCACCCCTCCACTTT; CDR3aa: CASSTGTARSPLHF
d_gene: TRBD1; j_gene: TRBJ1-2; abundance: .; v_gene: TRBV18; CDR3nt: TGTGCCAGCTCACAAGGACAGGGGGCTGTCGACACCTTC; CDR3aa: CASSQGQGAVDTF
d_gene: .; j_gene: TRBJ2-3; abundance: .; v_gene: TRBV7-2; CDR3nt: TGTGCCAGCAGCTTAGTCCCTGCCCCCGGGGGCGCAGATACGCAGTATTTT; CDR3aa: CASSLVPAPGGADTQYF
d_gene: TRBD2; j_gene: TRBJ2-4; abundance: .; v_gene: TRBV7-9; CDR3nt: TGTGCCAGCAGCTTGGGACTAGCGGGGTTAGCCAAAAACATTCAGTACTTC; CDR3aa: CASSLGLAGLAKNIQYF
d_gene: .; j_gene: TRBJ2-1; abundance: .; v_gene: TRBV5-4; CDR3nt: TGTGCCAGCAGCTCGGGACCGAACAATGAGCAGTTCTTC; CDR3aa: CASSSGPNNEQFF